This entry lists 6 T cell receptor beta chains sequenced from one sample in a study of blood T cell repertoires in COVID-19. Profiled with immunoSEQ multiplex PCR; TCRdb holds only in-frame clones, not every one. The sample lists some 95,000 clones; roughly 90% were seen once. The sample was peripheral blood. The origin of the receptors is a human donor with active COVID-19. The donor label of this sample is uncertain.

The chain combines TRBV7-9 with TRBJ2-3, with 9 nucleotides matching TRBD1. Germline trimming cut 5 bases from V and 0 bases from J; bases unmatched to any gene: 9. Germline assignment: CDR1 SEHNR and CDR2 FQNEAQ (reference sequence). The length of the CDR3 is 17 residues. The CDR3 spells CASSPPGQGSSTDTQYF. DNA for the CDR3: TGTGCCAGCAGCCCTCCGGGACAGGGCTCTAGCACAGATACGCAGTATTTT.

Worth noting for this clone: The sample contains more than one DNA sequence encoding this CDR3. This chain uses TRBV5-1 with TRBJ2-2; D gene unclear. Trimming took 0 bases from V and 6 from J, leaving 9 bases between them. This CDR3 has 14 residues. CDR1 and CDR2 (germline): SGHRS, YFSETQ. The CDR3 nucleotides read TGCGCCAGCAGCTTGGGCGGTAACGCCGGGGAGCTGTTTTTT. Its translation is CASSLGGNAGELFF.

This clone has just a few counts. The chain is built from TRBV28 and TRBJ1-5; no firm D call. The CDR3 consists of 13 residues. Germline lookup yields CDR1 MDHEN and CDR2 SYDVKM. The germline V and J ends were trimmed by 3 bases and 5 bases, with 8 bases remaining between them. The CDR3 bases are TGTGCCAGCAGTTTCGTAGTTGATCAGCCCCAGCATTTT. Its translation is CASSFVVDQPQHF.

The chain joins TRBV19 to TRBJ1-3; 8 bases match TRBD1. Germline V gene lookup returns CDR1 LNHDA and CDR2 SQIVND (reference sequence). This CDR3 has 13 amino acids. Trimming at V came to 8 bases and at J to 4 bases, leaving 4 bases not matched to a gene. CDR3 region: CASGQGLGNTIYF. The CDR3 DNA is TGTGCCAGTGGACAGGGATTAGGAAACACCATATATTTT.

The chain is built from TRBV27 and TRBJ2-7; 7 bases fit TRBD2. The CDR3 is 15 residues long. V lost 4 bases and J lost 0; bases outside the gene matches: 6. Germline loops: CDR1 MNHEY, CDR2 SMNVEV (reference sequence). The CDR3 protein is CASSWGGRSSYEQYF. CDR3 sequence (DNA): TGTGCCAGCAGTTGGGGGGGACGGAGCTCCTACGAGCAGTACTTC.

The chain has TRBV6-2 or TRBV6-3 and TRBJ1-1; 8 nucleotides line up with TRBD1. The germline gives CDR1 MNHEY, CDR2 SVGEGT. CDR3 size: 18 residues. J lost 0 bases, V lost 3 bases, and 12 bases had no gene match. The CDR3 coding sequence is TGTGCCAGCAGTTATCAAACAGGGGGTCTCGGCATGAACACTGAAGCTTTCTTT. It translates to CASSYQTGGLGMNTEAFF.